What follows describes a single TCR beta chain. The antigen is unknown. The sample belongs to a study of T cell responses to AZD1222 COVID-19 vaccine. Recipients boosted at about 4 weeks or about 12 weeks are pooled. Overall study results and limits: Donors were chiefly white British, with a greater number of females, and clonal diversity was perhaps underestimated. Epitopes outside B.1.351 and B.1.1.7 mutated regions reportedly drew nearly half of spike TCRs. Increases in Spike-specific TCR breadth and depth were seen after two AZD1222 doses.

Sequencing was performed with immunoSEQ multiplex PCR; in TCRdb, only in-frame clones are kept and a portion is missing. The table records 130,000 to 150,000 clones, roughly 84% of them present only once. This CDR3 is built from 15 residues. Trimming left V 3 bases short and J 6 bases short, with 14 bases between. Germline V gene data show CDR1 as KGHDR and CDR2 as SFDVKD. The sequencing here drew on peripheral blood, taken 28 days after the second AZD1222 dose. The rearrangement uses TRBV24-1 and TRBJ2-1; unclear D gene. The TCR sequence derives from an adult who received the AZD1222 COVID-19 vaccine. CDR3 in DNA: TGTGCCACCAGTGATCCAATTCGGCTTGGCAATGAGCAGTTCTTC. Translating gives CATSDPIRLGNEQFF.